These 3 T cell receptor beta chains were all obtained from the same sample, sequenced in a study of cytomegalovirus exposure and HLA in healthy donors. The study ran its PCR with 60 Vbeta and 13 Jbeta primers. TCRdb's copy holds only in-frame clones and misses some; the assay was immunoSEQ multiplex PCR. There are about 150,000 clones in the sample; around four fifths occur only once, and 1.9% lies in the top ten. The specimen sequenced was PBMCs. These receptors originate from a man between 18 and 35 years old in good health and CMV-seronegative.

The chain carries TRBV10-3 and TRBJ2-3; D might be TRBD2 (5 bases). Germline CDR1 is ENHRY and CDR2 is SYGVKD. V lost 5 bases, J lost 2 bases, and 8 bases lay in between. The CDR3 loop spans 13 amino acids. The chain's CDR3 is CAISRGFTDTQYF. DNA for the CDR3: TGTGCCATCAGTCGGGGTTTCACAGATACGCAGTATTTT.

The chain uses TRBV2 and TRBJ2-7; 10 bases fit TRBD1. CDR3 length: 15 amino acids. CDR1 is SNHLY and CDR2 is FYNNEI in the germline V gene. V was clipped by 7 bases and J by 4 bases; unmatched bases: 10. CDR3 nucleotide sequence: TGTGCCAGCATTCCCGGGACAGGGGTTTTTTACGAGCAGTACTTC. This sequence encodes CASIPGTGVFYEQYF.

This clone has a handful of counts. The chain links TRBV6-4 to TRBJ1-5; maybe TRBD1 (6 bases). CDR3 length: 14 amino acids. CDR1 is MRHNA and CDR2 is SNTAGT in the germline V gene. The V and J ends lost 11 bases and 1 base respectively, with 15 bases between them. Here the CDR3 reads CALNGTQSNQPQHF. The CDR3 coding sequence is TGTGCCCTGAATGGGACACAGAGCAATCAGCCCCAGCATTTT.